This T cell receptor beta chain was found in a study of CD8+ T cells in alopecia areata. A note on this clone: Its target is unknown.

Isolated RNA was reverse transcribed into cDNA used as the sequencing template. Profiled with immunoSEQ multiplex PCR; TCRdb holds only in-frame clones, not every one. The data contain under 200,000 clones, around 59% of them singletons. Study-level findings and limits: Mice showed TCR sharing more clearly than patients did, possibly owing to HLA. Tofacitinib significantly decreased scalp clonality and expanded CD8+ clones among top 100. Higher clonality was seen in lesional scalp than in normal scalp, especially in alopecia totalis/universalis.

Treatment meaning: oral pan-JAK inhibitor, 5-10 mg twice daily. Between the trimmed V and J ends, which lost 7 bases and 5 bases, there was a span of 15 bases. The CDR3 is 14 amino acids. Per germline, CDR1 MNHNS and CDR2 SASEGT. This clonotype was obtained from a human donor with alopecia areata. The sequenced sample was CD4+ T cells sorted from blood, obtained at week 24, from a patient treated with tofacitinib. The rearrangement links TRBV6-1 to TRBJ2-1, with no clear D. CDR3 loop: CASNFRQANNEQFF. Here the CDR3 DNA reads TGTGCCAGCAATTTTAGACAAGCTAACAATGAGCAGTTCTTC.